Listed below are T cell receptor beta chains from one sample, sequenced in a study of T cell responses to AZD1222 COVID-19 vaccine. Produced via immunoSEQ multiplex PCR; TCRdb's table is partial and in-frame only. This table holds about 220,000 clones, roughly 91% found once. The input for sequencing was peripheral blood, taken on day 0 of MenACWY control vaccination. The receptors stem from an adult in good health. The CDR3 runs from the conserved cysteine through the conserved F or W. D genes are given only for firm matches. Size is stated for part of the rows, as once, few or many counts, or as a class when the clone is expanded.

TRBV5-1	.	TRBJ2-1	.	TGCGCCAGCAGCTTGCCCAGGTCCGGGGGTGAGCAGTTCTTC	CASSLPRSGGEQFF
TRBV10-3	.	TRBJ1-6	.	TGTGCCATCAGTGAAGCAGGGTATAATTCACCCCTCCACTTT	CAISEAGYNSPLHF
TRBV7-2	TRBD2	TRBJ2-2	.	TGTGCCAGCAGCTTAGTTACTAGCGGAGTCCCCGGGGAGCTGTTTTTT	CASSLVTSGVPGELFF
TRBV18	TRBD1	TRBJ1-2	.	TGTGCCAGCTCACTTCGACAGGGCTTTGACTATGGCTACACCTTC	CASSLRQGFDYGYTF
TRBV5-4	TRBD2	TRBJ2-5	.	TGTGCCAGCAGCGTTGCTAGCGGGCGATACCAGACCCAGTACTTC	CASSVASGRYQTQYF
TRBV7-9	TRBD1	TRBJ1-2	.	TGTGCCAGCAGCACCCCACAGGGGACCTATGGCTACACCTTC	CASSTPQGTYGYTF
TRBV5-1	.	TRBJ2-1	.	TGCGCCAGCAGCCAAGGTGGGGGTAGGGACAATGAGCAGTTCTTC	CASSQGGGRDNEQFF
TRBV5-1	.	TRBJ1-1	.	TGCGCCAGCAGCCTACAGGCCAGTTTGAACACTGAAGCTTTCTTT	CASSLQASLNTEAFF
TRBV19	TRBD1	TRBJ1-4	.	TGTGCCAGTAGCCTGACAGGGGATGAAAAACTGTTTTTT	CASSLTGDEKLFF
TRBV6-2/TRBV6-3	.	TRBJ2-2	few	TGTGCCAGCAGTTACGTTACCGCGAACACCGGGGAGCTGTTTTTT	CASSYVTANTGELFF
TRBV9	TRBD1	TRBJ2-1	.	TGTGCCAGCAGCGTAGGGGGACAGCGGTTCAATGAGCAGTTCTTC	CASSVGGQRFNEQFF
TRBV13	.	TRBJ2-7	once	TGTGCCAGCAGCTTAGGGGTGGACGGCTCCTACGAGCAGTACTTC	CASSLGVDGSYEQYF
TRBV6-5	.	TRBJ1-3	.	TGTGCCAGCAGTAATACAGGCTCTGGAAACACCATATATTTT	CASSNTGSGNTIYF
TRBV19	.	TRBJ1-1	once	TGTGCAACAGAGGGTTGGACTGAAGCTTTCTTT	CATEGWTEAFF
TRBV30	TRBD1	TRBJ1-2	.	TGTGCCTGGACTTACCAGGGGGAGGGCTACACCTTC	CAWTYQGEGYTF
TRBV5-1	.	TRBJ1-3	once	TGCGCCAGTTGTTCCGGGACGGGCTCTGGAAACACCATATATTTT	CASCSGTGSGNTIYF
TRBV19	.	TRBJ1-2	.	TGTGCCAGTAGTCTGGCGGGGAACGGTGGCTACACCTTC	CASSLAGNGGYTF
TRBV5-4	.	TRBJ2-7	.	TGTGCCAGCAGCTTGGCCCCCTACGAGCAGTACTTC	CASSLAPYEQYF
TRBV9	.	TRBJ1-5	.	TGTGCCAGCAGCGTAGAGGGGAATAGCAATCAGCCCCAGCATTTT	CASSVEGNSNQPQHF
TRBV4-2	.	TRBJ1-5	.	TGTGCCAGCAGCCAAGATCGAGGGTCCCATCAGCCCCAGCATTTT	CASSQDRGSHQPQHF
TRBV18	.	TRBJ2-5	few	TGTGCCAGCTCACCTACGGGCCAGAAAGAGACCCAGTACTTC	CASSPTGQKETQYF
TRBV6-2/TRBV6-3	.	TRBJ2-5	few	TGTGCCAGCAGTTACGTACCCAGTACCCAGTACTTC	CASSYVPSTQYF
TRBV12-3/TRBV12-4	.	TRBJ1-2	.	TGTGCCAGCAGTTTAGATCGTGGCTATGGCTACACCTTC	CASSLDRGYGYTF
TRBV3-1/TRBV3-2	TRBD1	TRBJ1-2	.	TGTGCCAGCAGCCGCGGACAGGGTGCCTATGGCTACACCTTC	CASSRGQGAYGYTF
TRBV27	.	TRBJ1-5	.	TGTGCCAGCAGTCTCCAAGGGGCAGCGGCAATGGGTCCCAATCAGCCCCAGCATTTT	CASSLQGAAAMGPNQPQHF
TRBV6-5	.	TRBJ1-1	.	TGTGCCAGCATTCCAGGGGACTATCTAAACACTGAAGCTTTCTTT	CASIPGDYLNTEAFF
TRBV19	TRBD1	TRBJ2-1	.	TGTGCCAGTAGCCGGGACAGGGGAAATTTCTACAATGAGCAGTTCTTC	CASSRDRGNFYNEQFF
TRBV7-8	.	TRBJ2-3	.	TGTGCCAGCACCCCGCGGGGGCGCACAGATACGCAGTATTTT	CASTPRGRTDTQYF
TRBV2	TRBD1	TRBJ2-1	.	TGTGCCAGCAGTGTGGGACAGGGGCTCGTTGAGGAGCAGTTCTTC	CASSVGQGLVEEQFF
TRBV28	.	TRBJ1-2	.	TGTGCCAGCAGTTTATTTCCGACAGGACGAGGCTACACCTTC	CASSLFPTGRGYTF
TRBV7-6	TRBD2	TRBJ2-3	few	TGTGCCAGCAGCTTAGAAGCGGGAGGGGCAGATACGCAGTATTTT	CASSLEAGGADTQYF
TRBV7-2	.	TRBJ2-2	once	TGTGCCAGCAGCAACCGACACACCGGGGAGCTGTTTTTT	CASSNRHTGELFF
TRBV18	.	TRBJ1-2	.	TGTGCCAGCTCACCACGGACGGACGATGGCTACACCTTC	CASSPRTDDGYTF
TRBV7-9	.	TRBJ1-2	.	TGTGCCAGCAGCTTCGAACACAGGGCGAACTATGGCTACACCTTC	CASSFEHRANYGYTF
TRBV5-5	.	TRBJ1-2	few	TGTGCCAGCAGCTTGGCGGGGGGCCCTAACTATGGCTACACCTTC	CASSLAGGPNYGYTF
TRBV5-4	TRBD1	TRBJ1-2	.	TGTGCCAGCAGCTTACAGGGGATGGGTGGCTACACCTTC	CASSLQGMGGYTF
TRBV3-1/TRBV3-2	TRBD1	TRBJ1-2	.	TGTGCCAGCAGCCGACAGGGGGCTGGCTACACCTTC	CASSRQGAGYTF
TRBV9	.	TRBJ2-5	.	TGTGCCAGCAGCCCCTCCGAGGGGGGACGGGAGACCCAGTACTTC	CASSPSEGGRETQYF
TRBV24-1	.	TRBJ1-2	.	TGTGCCACCAGTGATCAGGATTCGCTAGGCTACACCTTC	CATSDQDSLGYTF